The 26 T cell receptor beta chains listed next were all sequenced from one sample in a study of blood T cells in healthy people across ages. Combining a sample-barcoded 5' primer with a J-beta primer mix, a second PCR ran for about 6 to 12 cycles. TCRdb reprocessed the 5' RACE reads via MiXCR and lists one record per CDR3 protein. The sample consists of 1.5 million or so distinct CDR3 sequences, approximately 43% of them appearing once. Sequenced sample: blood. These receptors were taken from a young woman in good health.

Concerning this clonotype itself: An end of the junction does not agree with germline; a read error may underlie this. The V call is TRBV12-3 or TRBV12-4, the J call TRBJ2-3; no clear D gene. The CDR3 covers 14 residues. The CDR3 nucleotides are TGTGCCTGCAGTTTGGGGTGGGTTAGAGATACGCAGTATTTT. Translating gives CACSLGWVRDTQYF.

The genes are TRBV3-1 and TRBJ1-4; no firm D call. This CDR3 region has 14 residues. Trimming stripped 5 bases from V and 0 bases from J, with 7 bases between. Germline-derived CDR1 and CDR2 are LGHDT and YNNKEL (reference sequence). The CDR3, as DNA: TGTGCCAGCAGCTCCCATACAACTAATGAAAAACTGTTTTTT. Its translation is CASSSHTTNEKLFF.

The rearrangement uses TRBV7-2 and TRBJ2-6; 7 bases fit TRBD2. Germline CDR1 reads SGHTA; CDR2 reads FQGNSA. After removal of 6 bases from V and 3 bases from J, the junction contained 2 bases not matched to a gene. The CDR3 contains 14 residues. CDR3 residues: CASSRGVGANVLTF. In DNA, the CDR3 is TGTGCCAGCAGTCGGGGGGTTGGGGCCAACGTCCTGACTTTC.

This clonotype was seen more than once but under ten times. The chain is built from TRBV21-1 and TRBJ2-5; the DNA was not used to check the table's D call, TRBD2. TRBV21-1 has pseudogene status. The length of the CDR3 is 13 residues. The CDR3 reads CASSLNSGETQYF. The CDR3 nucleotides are TGTGCCAGCAGCCTGAATAGCGGAGAGACCCAGTACTTC.

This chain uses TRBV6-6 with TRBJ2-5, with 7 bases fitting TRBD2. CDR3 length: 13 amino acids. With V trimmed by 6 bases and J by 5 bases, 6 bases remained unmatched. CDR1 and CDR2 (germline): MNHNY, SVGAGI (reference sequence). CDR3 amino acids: CASSKGLVETQYF. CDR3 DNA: TGTGCCAGCAGCAAAGGACTAGTTGAGACCCAGTACTTC.

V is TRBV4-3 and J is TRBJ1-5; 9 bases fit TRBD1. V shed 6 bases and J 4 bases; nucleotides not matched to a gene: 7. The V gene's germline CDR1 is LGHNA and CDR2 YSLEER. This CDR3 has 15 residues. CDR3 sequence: CASSSGTGINQPQHF. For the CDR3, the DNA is TGCGCCAGCAGTTCCGGGACAGGGATAAATCAGCCCCAGCATTTT.

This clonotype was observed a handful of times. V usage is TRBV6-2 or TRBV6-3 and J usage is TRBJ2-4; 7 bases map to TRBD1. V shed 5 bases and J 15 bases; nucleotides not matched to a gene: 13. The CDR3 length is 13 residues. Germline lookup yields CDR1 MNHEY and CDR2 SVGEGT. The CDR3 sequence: CASSRTGPLLLYF. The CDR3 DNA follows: TGTGCCAGCAGTCGGACAGGCCCTTTACTTTTGTACTTC.

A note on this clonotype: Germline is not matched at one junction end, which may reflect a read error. DNA of the CDR3: TGTGACAGCAGCTTAGAGGCCAGATTCTACGAGCAGTACTTC. This translates into CDSSLEARFYEQYF. The V gene is TRBV7-2, the J gene TRBJ2-7; D is undetermined. Per germline, CDR1 SGHTA and CDR2 FQGNSA. CDR3 size: 14 residues.

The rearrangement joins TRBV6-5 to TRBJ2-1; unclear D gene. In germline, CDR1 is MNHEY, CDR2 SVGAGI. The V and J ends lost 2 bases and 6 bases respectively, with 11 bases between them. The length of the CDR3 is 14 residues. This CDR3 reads CASSYGLVSNEQFF. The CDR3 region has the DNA TGTGCCAGCAGTTACGGTTTAGTTAGCAATGAGCAGTTCTTC.

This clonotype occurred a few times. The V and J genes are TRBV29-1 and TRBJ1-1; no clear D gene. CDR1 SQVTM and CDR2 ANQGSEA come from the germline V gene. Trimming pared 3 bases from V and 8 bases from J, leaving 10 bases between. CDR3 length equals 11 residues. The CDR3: CSVDGPVEAFF. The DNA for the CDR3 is TGCAGCGTTGATGGTCCAGTCGAAGCTTTCTTT.

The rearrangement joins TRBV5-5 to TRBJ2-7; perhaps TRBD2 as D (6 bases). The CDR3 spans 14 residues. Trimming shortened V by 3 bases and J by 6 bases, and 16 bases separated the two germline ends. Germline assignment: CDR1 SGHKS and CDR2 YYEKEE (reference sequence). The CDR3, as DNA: TGTGCCAGCAGCTCCGGGACCGGGACTCGCGAGCAGTACTTC. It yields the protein CASSSGTGTREQYF.

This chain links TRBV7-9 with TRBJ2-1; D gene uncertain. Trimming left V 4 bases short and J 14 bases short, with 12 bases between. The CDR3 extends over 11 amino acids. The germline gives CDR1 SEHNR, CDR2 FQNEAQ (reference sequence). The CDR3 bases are TGTGCCAGCAGCTATGACCCCACTGAGTTCTTC. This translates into CASSYDPTEFF.

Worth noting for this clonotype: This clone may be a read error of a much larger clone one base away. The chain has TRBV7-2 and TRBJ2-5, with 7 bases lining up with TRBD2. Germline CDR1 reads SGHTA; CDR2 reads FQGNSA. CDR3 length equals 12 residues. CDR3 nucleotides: TGTGACAGCGGGGACCCACAAGAGACCCAGTACTTC. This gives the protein CDSGDPQETQYF.

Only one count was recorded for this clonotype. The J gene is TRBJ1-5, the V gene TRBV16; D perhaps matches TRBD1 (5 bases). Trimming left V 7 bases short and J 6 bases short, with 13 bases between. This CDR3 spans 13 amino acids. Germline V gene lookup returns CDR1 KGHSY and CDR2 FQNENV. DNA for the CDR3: TGTGCCAGCAACCGAGGGGAACTTCAGCCCCAGCATTTT. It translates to CASNRGELQPQHF.

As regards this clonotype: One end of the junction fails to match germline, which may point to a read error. The CDR3 region has the DNA TGTGTCACCAGTGATCGATTTACCAATGAGCAGTACTTC. Translating gives CVTSDRFTNEQYF. The chain joins TRBV24-1 to TRBJ2-7; D ambiguous. CDR3 size: 13 residues. Germline V gene data show CDR1 as KGHDR and CDR2 as SFDVKD.

DNA of the CDR3: TGTGCCAGCAGCCAAGTGGCAGGGGGCTTCGGGGAGCTGTTTTTT. Protein sequence: CASSQVAGGFGELFF. V usage is TRBV3-1 and J usage is TRBJ2-2; 8 bases align to TRBD1. The CDR3 consists of 15 residues. CDR1 is LGHDT, CDR2 YNNKEL, per germline (reference sequence). The V and J ends lost 1 base and 7 bases, in that order; junction bases with no gene match: 5.

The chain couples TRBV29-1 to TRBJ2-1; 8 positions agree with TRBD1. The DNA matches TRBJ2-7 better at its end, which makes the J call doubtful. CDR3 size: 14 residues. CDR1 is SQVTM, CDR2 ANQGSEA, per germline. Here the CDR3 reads CSVETTGGYNEQYF. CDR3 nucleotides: TGCAGCGTTGAGACAACAGGGGGGTACAATGAGCAGTACTTC.

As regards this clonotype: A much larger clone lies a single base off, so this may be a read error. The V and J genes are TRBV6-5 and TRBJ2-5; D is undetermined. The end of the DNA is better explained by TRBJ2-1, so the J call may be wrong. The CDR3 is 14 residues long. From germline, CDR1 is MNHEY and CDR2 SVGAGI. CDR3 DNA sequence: TGTGCCAGCTCTTTAGCCCCCAACCAAGAGACCCAGTTCTTC. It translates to CASSLAPNQETQFF.

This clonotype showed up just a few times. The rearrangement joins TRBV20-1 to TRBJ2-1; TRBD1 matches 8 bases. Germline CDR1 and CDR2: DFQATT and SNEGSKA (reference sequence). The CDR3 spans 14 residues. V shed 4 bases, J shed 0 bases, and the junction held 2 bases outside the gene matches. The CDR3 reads CSATTGGSYNEQFF. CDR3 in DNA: TGCAGTGCTACTACAGGGGGCTCCTACAATGAGCAGTTCTTC.

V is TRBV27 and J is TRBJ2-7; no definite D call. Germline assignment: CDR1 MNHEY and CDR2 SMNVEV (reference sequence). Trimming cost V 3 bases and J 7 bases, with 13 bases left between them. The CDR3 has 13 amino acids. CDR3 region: CASSLAYYEEQYF. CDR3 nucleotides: TGTGCCAGCAGTTTGGCTTACTACGAGGAGCAGTACTTC.

The CDR3 sequence is CASSTRGSSYNEQFF. The CDR3 DNA reads as TGTGCCAGCAGCACCCGGGGTAGCTCCTACAATGAGCAGTTCTTC. V usage is TRBV11-3 and J usage is TRBJ2-1; possibly TRBD2 for D (5 bases). CDR3 size: 15 residues. V lost 5 bases, J lost 0 bases, and 11 bases lay in between. Germline assignment: CDR1 SGHNT and CDR2 YENEEA.

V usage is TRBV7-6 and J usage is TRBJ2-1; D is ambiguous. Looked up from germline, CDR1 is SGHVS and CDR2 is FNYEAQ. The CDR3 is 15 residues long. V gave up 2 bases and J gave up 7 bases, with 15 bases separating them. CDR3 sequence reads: CASSLSPWSENEQFF. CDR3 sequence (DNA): TGTGCCAGCAGCTTATCCCCTTGGTCGGAAAATGAGCAGTTCTTC.

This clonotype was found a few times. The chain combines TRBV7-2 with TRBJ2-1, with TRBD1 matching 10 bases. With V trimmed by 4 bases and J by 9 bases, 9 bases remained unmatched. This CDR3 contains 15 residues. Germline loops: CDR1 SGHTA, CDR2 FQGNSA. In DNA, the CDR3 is TGTGCCAGCAGCTATCCGGACAGGGGGAGTTTTGAGCAGTTCTTC. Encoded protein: CASSYPDRGSFEQFF.

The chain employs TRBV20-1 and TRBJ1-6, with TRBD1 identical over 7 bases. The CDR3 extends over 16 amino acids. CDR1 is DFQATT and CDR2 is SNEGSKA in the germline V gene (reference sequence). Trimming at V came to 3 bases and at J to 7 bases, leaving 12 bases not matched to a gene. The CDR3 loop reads CSARAGRGQGNSPLHF. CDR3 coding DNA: TGCAGTGCTAGGGCCGGAAGGGGGCAAGGAAATTCACCCCTCCACTTT.

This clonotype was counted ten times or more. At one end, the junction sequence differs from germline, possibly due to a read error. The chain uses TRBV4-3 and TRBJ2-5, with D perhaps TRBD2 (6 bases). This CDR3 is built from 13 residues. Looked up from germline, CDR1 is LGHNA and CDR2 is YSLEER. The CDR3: CASSRDFQETQYF. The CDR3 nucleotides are TGTGCCAGCAGCCGGGACTTCCAAGAGACCCAGTACTTC.

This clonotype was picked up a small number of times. In DNA form, the CDR3 reads TGTGCCAGCAGCTTCGAGAGGACAGGAAACTATGGCTACACCTTC. Its protein product is CASSFERTGNYGYTF. The chain is built from TRBV7-9 and TRBJ1-2, with 7 bases that match TRBD1. The CDR3 extends over 15 amino acids. The ends lost 3 bases at V and 2 bases at J; junction bases unmatched: 6. Germline lookup yields CDR1 SEHNR and CDR2 FQNEAQ (reference sequence). Complete variable domain (other parts from reference TRBV7-9 and TRBJ1-2): DTGVSQNPRHKITKRGQNVTFRCDPISEHNRLYWYRQTLGQGPEFLTYFQNEAQLEKSRLLSDRFSAERPKGSFSTLEIQRTEQGDSAMYLCASSFERTGNYGYTFGSGTRLTVV.